Presented here are 24 T cell receptor beta chains from one specimen sequenced in a study of T cell clonality in common variable immunodeficiency. Study-level findings and limits: Fewer deletions and N-nucleotide insertions were reportedly seen in common variable immunodeficiency TCR beta sequences.

These receptors have no identified antigens. Sequencing used immunoSEQ multiplex PCR; TCRdb keeps in-frame clones, though not all of them. Sampling found about 42,000 clones, none seen once. Specimen: peripheral blood mononuclear cells. The source is a human donor with common variable immunodeficiency.

A word on this clone: The read is 3 residues too short to cover the CDR3 end, so that end is filled in from the germline J gene. The rearrangement links TRBV7-9 to TRBJ2-7, with D perhaps TRBD2 (6 bases). Trimming took 5 bases from V and 0 from J, leaving 14 bases between them. The CDR3 spans 15 residues. The V gene's germline CDR1 is SEHNR and CDR2 FQNEAQ (reference sequence). The DNA read from the CDR3 is TGTGCCAGCAGCGCCCGGGACTCCCGCTCCTACGAG. It specifies CASSARDSRSYE. The full CDR3 sequence reads CASSARDSRSYEQYF.

This clone was seen only a few times. The read terminates 3 residues ahead of where the CDR3 ends, so the germline J gene completes it. The rearrangement links TRBV7-2 to TRBJ1-1; weak D call: TRBD1 (5 bases). Germline V lookup: CDR1 SGHTA, CDR2 FQGNSA. This CDR3 region has 14 residues. CDR3 DNA (partial): TGTGCCAGCAGCGTCCCGGGACTAGCGGGCAAG. It yields the protein CASSVPGLAGK. The full CDR3 reads CASSVPGLAGKAFF.

Only a few counts were recorded for this clone. Read sequence stops 3 residues before the CDR3 end, and the germline J gene provides the missing end. V is TRBV6-2 or TRBV6-3 and J is TRBJ2-2; 9 bases map to TRBD1. The CDR3 has 14 residues. CDR1 and CDR2 from the germline V gene are MNHEY and SVGEGT. The trim removed 7 bases at V and 5 bases at J, leaving 5 bases unmatched. CDR3 DNA, as far as it was read: TGTGCCAGCACCGGACAGGGGTTAACCGGGGAG. It specifies CASTGQGLTGE. The entire CDR3 sequence reads CASTGQGLTGELFF.

Notes on this clone: The CDR3 is cut off 3 residues early in the read; its end comes from the germline J gene. The chain couples TRBV19 to TRBJ2-1; possibly TRBD1 for D (5 bases). Between the trimmed V and J ends, which lost 1 base and 3 bases, there was a span of 10 bases. Germline lookup yields CDR1 LNHDA and CDR2 SQIVND (reference sequence). The CDR3 is 15 amino acids. CDR3 DNA (partial): TGTGCCAGTAGTATAGGTCAGGGCAACTACAATGAG. Residues: CASSIGQGNYNE. The CDR3 in its entirety is CASSIGQGNYNEQFF.

This clone was observed many times. The sequence runs out 3 residues before the end of the CDR3; the remainder is reconstructed from the germline J gene. The chain is built from TRBV7-9 and TRBJ1-1; D possibly corresponds to TRBD1 (5 bases). Germline V CDR1 and CDR2: SEHNR, FQNEAQ (reference sequence). The CDR3 sequence is 13 residues long. V lost 2 bases to trimming and J lost 1 base, with 5 bases between them. The sequenced part of the CDR3 DNA is TGTGCCAGCAGCTTAACAGGGAACACTGAA. As protein: CASSLTGNTE. The full CDR3 is CASSLTGNTEAFF. The full variable domain, with the rest looked up from reference TRBV7-9 and TRBJ1-1, is DTGVSQNPRHKITKRGQNVTFRCDPISEHNRLYWYRQTLGQGPEFLTYFQNEAQLEKSRLLSDRFSAERPKGSFSTLEIQRTEQGDSAMYLCASSLTGNTEAFFGQGTRLTVV.

Concerning this clone itself: The missing CDR3 end, 3 residues past where the read stops, is filled in from the germline J gene. The chain carries TRBV7-9 and TRBJ2-1, with 8 nucleotides matching TRBD2. The V gene's germline CDR1 is SEHNR and CDR2 FQNEAQ (reference sequence). The CDR3 is 14 amino acids. With V trimmed by 8 bases and J by 5 bases, 8 bases remained unmatched. The CDR3 sequence is CASSRSGKDNEQFF. CDR3 DNA, as far as it was read: TGTGCCAGCTCGCGTAGCGGGAAGGACAATGAG.

In the case of this clone: The read finishes 3 residues shy of the CDR3 end, and the germline J gene is used to complete it. The chain couples TRBV20-1 to TRBJ2-7; 8 nucleotides line up with TRBD2. This CDR3 contains 14 residues. CDR1 is DFQATT and CDR2 is SNEGSKA in the germline V gene (reference sequence). With 6 bases clipped from V and 0 bases from J, the junction kept 7 bases outside the gene matches. The DNA read from the CDR3 is TGCAGTGCATCAGGGCTAGCGGGCTCCTACGAG. It translates to CSASGLAGSYE. The whole CDR3 protein is CSASGLAGSYEQYF.

This clone has more than one count but fewer than ten. The CDR3 end lies 3 residues beyond the end of the read and is filled in from the germline J gene. The V gene is TRBV19, the J gene TRBJ1-2; D may be TRBD1 (5 bases). This CDR3 is built from 15 residues. The germline gives CDR1 LNHDA, CDR2 SQIVND (reference sequence). The ends were cut back, 1 base at V and 4 bases at J, with 13 bases in the middle. CDR3 loop: CASSIGAGIGYGYTF. Incomplete CDR3 DNA: TGTGCCAGTAGTATAGGGGCAGGGATTGGCTATGGC.

The table lists this clone with many counts. The read falls 3 residues short of the CDR3 end, and the missing part is taken from the germline J gene. The chain has TRBV5-1 and TRBJ1-1; 11 bases are shared with TRBD1. The CDR3 contains 14 residues. The V gene end was trimmed by 4 bases and the J gene end by 5 bases; junction bases not matched to a gene: 4. Germline values: CDR1 SGHRS, CDR2 YFSETQ. This CDR3 is CASSEGQGATEAFF. The sequenced CDR3 bases are TGCGCCAGCAGCGAAGGACAGGGGGCTACTGAA.

This clone showed up just a few times. The read ends 3 residues early relative to the CDR3; the germline J gene fills the gap. The chain couples TRBV6-2 or TRBV6-3 to TRBJ2-7; 11 bases align to TRBD1. This CDR3 comprises 17 residues. Germline V gene data show CDR1 as MNHEY and CDR2 as SVGEGT. V shed 2 bases, J shed 2 bases, and the junction held 8 bases outside the gene matches. The covered CDR3 bases are TGTGCCAGCAGTTACCCGGACAGGGGGCGGACGACCTACGAG. As protein: CASSYPDRGRTTYE. The complete CDR3 sequence is CASSYPDRGRTTYEQYF.

This clone was seen more than once but under ten times. The CDR3 is cut off 3 residues early in the read; its end comes from the germline J gene. The chain carries TRBV6-1 and TRBJ1-2; 9 nucleotides line up with TRBD1. The V segment lost 4 bases and the J segment 1 base; nucleotides outside the gene matches: 4. This CDR3 is built from 15 residues. Germline V lookup: CDR1 MNHNS, CDR2 SASEGT. CDR3 sequence: CASSGPGQGNYGYTF. The covered CDR3 bases are TGTGCCAGCAGTGGACCGGGACAGGGTAACTATGGC.

This clone showed up just a few times. Sequencing ends 3 residues short of the CDR3 end; the germline J gene provides the rest. The chain combines TRBV7-2 with TRBJ2-7; TRBD1 matches 11 bases. The J segment lost 3 bases and the V segment lost 0 bases, leaving 7 bases of the junction unmatched. In germline, CDR1 is SGHTA, CDR2 FQGNSA. CDR3 length: 17 amino acids. CDR3 protein: CASSLAPFGTGGYEQYF. The sequenced part of the CDR3 DNA is TGTGCCAGCAGCTTAGCGCCTTTCGGGACAGGGGGCTACGAG.

The sample holds many counts of this clone. The read stops 3 residues short of the end of the CDR3; the missing end is completed from the germline J gene. The chain links TRBV20-1 to TRBJ2-5, with 9 bases matching TRBD2. Trimming took 6 bases from V and 2 from J; bases not matched to a gene: 10. The CDR3 is made up of 15 amino acids. CDR1 is DFQATT, CDR2 SNEGSKA, per germline (reference sequence). CDR3 protein: CSAHLAGGRQETQYF. The DNA read from the CDR3 is TGCAGTGCGCACCTGGCGGGGGGGCGGCAAGAGACC.

In this sample, this clone turned up many times. The CDR3 end lies 3 residues beyond the end of the read and is filled in from the germline J gene. The V and J genes are TRBV30 and TRBJ2-7; D is unresolved. The CDR3 has 13 residues. Germline V gene sequence: CDR1 GTSNPN, CDR2 SVGIG (reference sequence). V was trimmed by 0 bases and J by 3 bases, leaving 9 bases between them. Here the CDR3 reads CAWSVLPVYEQYF. CDR3 DNA, as far as it was read: TGTGCCTGGAGTGTACTCCCTGTCTACGAG.

This clone was recorded many times. The read terminates 3 residues ahead of where the CDR3 ends, so the germline J gene completes it. The J gene is TRBJ2-7, the V gene TRBV5-6; 7 nucleotides match TRBD1. V was pared by 2 bases and J by 5 bases, with 10 bases of the junction left unmatched. There are 15 residues in the CDR3. CDR1 and CDR2 (germline): SGHDT, YYEEEE. The CDR3 bases that were read are TGTGCCAGCAGCTTCGGTTCTACAGGGGTCCACGAG. Translated, it gives CASSFGSTGVHE. The whole CDR3 sequence is CASSFGSTGVHEQYF. The full variable domain, rest sourced from reference TRBV5-6 and TRBJ2-7, is DAGVTQSPTHLIKTRGQQVTLRCSPKSGHDTVSWYQQALGQGPQFIFQYYEEEERQRGNFPDRFSGHQFPNYSSELNVNALLLGDSALYLCASSFGSTGVHEQYFGPGTRLTVT.

This clone was observed at least ten times. The read finishes 3 residues shy of the CDR3 end, and the germline J gene is used to complete it. This sequence joins TRBV18 and TRBJ1-2, with 9 bases aligning to TRBD1. The CDR3 totals 17 residues. Germline CDR1 KGHSH, CDR2 LQKENI. The sequenced CDR3 bases are TGTGCCAGCTCATCATCCGGGACAGGGTTAGAGTCGAGGGGC. This codes for CASSSSGTGLESRG. The whole CDR3 is CASSSSGTGLESRGYTF. The whole variable domain, remainder taken from reference TRBV18 and TRBJ1-2, is NAGVMQNPRHLVRRRGQEARLRCSPMKGHSHVYWYRQLPEEGLKFMVYLQKENIIDESGMPKERFSAEFPKEGPSILRIQQVVRGDSAAYFCASSSSGTGLESRGYTFGSGTRLTVV.

This clone has only a few counts. With the read ending 3 residues before the CDR3 end, the germline J gene is used to fill in that end. V usage is TRBV19 and J usage is TRBJ1-5; D is perhaps TRBD1 (6 bases). Per germline, CDR1 LNHDA and CDR2 SQIVND (reference sequence). V dropped 3 bases and J dropped 1 base, with 13 bases sitting between them. This CDR3 comprises 16 residues. The CDR3 is CASSIKGGGSNQPQHF. The covered CDR3 bases are TGTGCCAGTAGTATTAAAGGGGGAGGGAGCAATCAGCCC.

Comment on this clone: Sequencing ends 3 residues short of the CDR3 end; the germline J gene provides the rest. The chain carries TRBV5-1 and TRBJ2-7; the match to TRBD2 covers 7 bases. CDR3 size: 13 residues. J lost 2 bases, V lost 3 bases, and 2 bases had no gene match. Per germline, CDR1 SGHRS and CDR2 YFSETQ. CDR3 DNA, as far as it was read: TGCGCCAGCAGCTCCGGACTAGCCTACGAG. This translates into CASSSGLAYE. The CDR3 in full is CASSSGLAYEQYF.

Relative to its sample, this clone is medium-sized. The read ends 3 residues early relative to the CDR3; the germline J gene fills the gap. The genes are TRBV29-1 and TRBJ2-5, with 11 bases lining up with TRBD2. The CDR3 has 14 residues. Trimming removed 1 base from V and 4 bases from J; junction bases left unmatched: 2. Germline CDR1 SQVTM, CDR2 ANQGSEA. The CDR3 region is CSVEGLAGGETQYF. Partial CDR3 DNA: TGCAGCGTTGAAGGGCTAGCGGGAGGAGAGACC.

In its sample, this clone was seen a few times. The sequenced fragment ends 3 residues before the CDR3 boundary, so the rest is inferred from the germline J gene. This chain joins TRBV20-1 and TRBJ1-2, with D perhaps matching TRBD1 (5 bases). V was clipped by 0 bases and J by 4 bases, with 12 bases between them. The CDR3 loop spans 14 amino acids. Germline assignment: CDR1 DFQATT and CDR2 SNEGSKA (reference sequence). CDR3 DNA (partial): TGCAGTGCTAGAGATCCAGGGTTTGGCTATGGC. The encoded protein is CSARDPGFGYG. The complete CDR3 protein is CSARDPGFGYGYTF.

This clone was seen a handful of times. The read finishes 3 residues shy of the CDR3 end, and the germline J gene is used to complete it. The V gene is TRBV5-6, the J gene TRBJ2-7; the match to TRBD1 covers 7 bases. The CDR3 is made up of 14 amino acids. CDR1 is SGHDT, CDR2 YYEEEE, per germline. The junction had 7 bases not matched to a gene; V was cut back by 4 bases and J by 3 bases. CDR3 protein: CASSDREWNYEQYF. The DNA read from the CDR3 is TGTGCCAGCAGCGACAGGGAGTGGAACTACGAG.

This clone was seen at least ten times. The read ends 3 residues before the CDR3 terminus; that terminus is restored from the germline J gene. The rearrangement uses TRBV19 and TRBJ2-3; 11 bases align to TRBD1. The CDR3 contains 17 residues. Per the germline V gene, CDR1 is LNHDA and CDR2 is SQIVND (reference sequence). With 3 bases clipped from V and 5 bases from J, the junction kept 10 bases outside the gene matches. Partial CDR3 DNA: TGTGCCAGTAGTATCATGTTCGGACAGGGGGCAAGAGATACG. Its translation is CASSIMFGQGARDT. The whole CDR3 sequence reads CASSIMFGQGARDTQYF.

Points on this clone: The read gets to within 3 residues of the CDR3 end, and the germline J gene fills in the rest. The chain employs TRBV5-5 and TRBJ2-7; either TRBD1 or TRBD2 may fit D (5 bases each). The V and J ends lost 0 bases and 4 bases respectively, with 14 bases between them. The CDR3 consists of 15 residues. Germline V lookup: CDR1 SGHKS, CDR2 YYEKEE (reference sequence). Incomplete CDR3 DNA: TGTGCCAGCAGCTTGGTAGGGGAGCCCTCTTACGAG. Translating gives CASSLVGEPSYE. The complete CDR3 protein is CASSLVGEPSYEQYF. Full variable domain (remainder filled in from reference TRBV5-5 and TRBJ2-7): DAGVTQSPTHLIKTRGQQVTLRCSPISGHKSVSWYQQVLGQGPQFIFQYYEKEERGRGNFPDRFSARQFPNYSSELNVNALLLGDSALYLCASSLVGEPSYEQYFGPGTRLTVT.

This clone was recorded many times. From the germline J gene comes the end of the CDR3, since the read stops 3 residues before it. The chain links TRBV5-1 to TRBJ2-3; 14 nucleotides line up with TRBD2. With 1 base clipped from V and 1 base from J, the junction kept 2 bases outside the gene matches. Looked up from germline, CDR1 is SGHRS and CDR2 is YFSETQ. CDR3 length: 17 residues. This CDR3 reads CASSLWGLAGGTDTQYF. CDR3 DNA (partial): TGCGCCAGCAGCTTGTGGGGACTAGCGGGAGGCACAGATACG.